One and the same sample provided the 13 T cell receptor beta chains below, sequenced in a study of cytomegalovirus exposure and HLA in healthy donors. Use of 60 Vbeta and 13 Jbeta primers characterized the PCR. Clones were sequenced by immunoSEQ multiplex PCR, and TCRdb holds only the in-frame ones, with some missing. Of about 110,000 clones listed, less than 85% are singletons. The material sequenced was PBMCs. All receptors come from a man aged 30 to 39 in good health and CMV-seropositive.

This clone was counted a single time. CDR3 sequence (DNA): TGTGCCAGCACTCCCCGCGGGGGGGACAGGGGTCCCGAGACCCAGTACTTC. Translated: CASTPRGGDRGPETQYF. The chain carries TRBV5-5 and TRBJ2-5; D is perhaps TRBD1 (10 bases). Germline V gene data show CDR1 as SGHKS and CDR2 as YYEKEE (reference sequence). Trimming removed 6 bases from V and 5 bases from J, with 26 bases in between. This CDR3 region has 17 residues.

This chain connects TRBV30 to TRBJ2-2; 9 bases map to TRBD1. V lost 4 bases and J lost 5; bases outside the gene matches: 5. The germline gives CDR1 GTSNPN, CDR2 SVGIG (reference sequence). The CDR3 extends over 14 amino acids. The CDR3 is CAWTMTGGTGELFF. The CDR3 nucleotides are TGTGCCTGGACCATGACAGGGGGGACCGGGGAGCTGTTTTTT.

The rearrangement links TRBV27 to TRBJ2-1; 10 bases are shared with TRBD2. The CDR3 length is 14 residues. Germline V gene data show CDR1 as MNHEY and CDR2 as SMNVEV (reference sequence). Unmatched junction bases numbered 4, after V lost 5 bases and J lost 6 bases. The CDR3 coding sequence is TGTGCCAGCAGTCAGCGGGGGGGCCGCAATGAGCAGTTCTTC. It translates to CASSQRGGRNEQFF.

This clone was counted only a few times. The chain recombines TRBV14 with TRBJ1-6, with no clear D. The CDR3 runs to 12 residues. Trimming shortened V by 0 bases and J by 13 bases, and 7 bases separated the two germline ends. Germline-derived CDR1 and CDR2 are SGHDN and FVKESK. The CDR3 DNA reads TGTGCCAGCAGCCAAGATGCCGGGCCCCTCCACTTT. It codes for CASSQDAGPLHF.

With regard to this clone: The conserved phenylalanine or tryptophan normally closing the CDR3 is absent here, so this likely arose from a read error. V usage is TRBV19 and J usage is TRBJ1-1; 7 nucleotides align to TRBD1. Per the germline V gene, CDR1 is LNHDA and CDR2 is SQIVND (reference sequence). The V segment lost 8 bases and the J segment 6 bases; nucleotides outside the gene matches: 12. The CDR3 is 14 amino acids. The CDR3 is CASLTDRAGAEAFS. In DNA form, the CDR3 reads TGTGCCAGTTTAACAGACAGGGCGGGCGCTGAAGCTTTCTCT.

The chain employs TRBV29-1 and TRBJ2-7, with TRBD1 matching 7 bases. Germline CDR1 reads SQVTM; CDR2 reads ANQGSEA. After removal of 7 bases from V and 2 bases from J, the junction contained 8 bases not matched to a gene. The CDR3 consists of 13 residues. The CDR3 coding sequence is TGCAGCGCTGGAGGACAGGACACCTACGAGCAGTACTTC. Amino acids: CSAGGQDTYEQYF.

The rearrangement joins TRBV18 to TRBJ1-2; D is perhaps TRBD1 (6 bases). V gave up 3 bases and J gave up 3 bases, with 14 bases separating them. This CDR3 has 15 amino acids. The germline V gene encodes CDR1 KGHSH and CDR2 LQKENI. The CDR3 DNA is TGTGCCAGCTCACCGGCGGGGGGCAAGGACTATGGCTACACCTTC. As protein: CASSPAGGKDYGYTF.

This clone was recorded a few times. The CDR3 DNA reads as TGTGCCTGGAGTTTAACGGGGGTTAAACAGCCCCAGCATTTT. Translation: CAWSLTGVKQPQHF. The chain combines TRBV30 with TRBJ1-5; a weak D match, TRBD1 (5 bases). The CDR3 covers 14 residues. Trimming took 2 bases from V and 7 from J, leaving 15 bases between them. Germline V gene sequence: CDR1 GTSNPN, CDR2 SVGIG (reference sequence).

Regarding this clone: One junction end does not reproduce the germline sequence, and a read error may be involved. The chain combines TRBV28 with TRBJ1-1, with 8 bases fitting TRBD1. Germline V lookup: CDR1 MDHEN, CDR2 SYDVKM. The CDR3 length is 14 residues. In nucleotides, the CDR3 is TGTGCCAGCATTTTAGTACAGGGGGGTACTGAAGCTTTCTTT. Protein: CASILVQGGTEAFF. The whole variable domain, filled in from reference TRBV28 and TRBJ1-1, reads DVKVTQSSRYLVKRTGEKVFLECVQDMDHENMFWYRQDPGLGLRLIYFSYDVKMKEKGDIPEGYSVSREKKERFSLILESASTNQTSMYLCASILVQGGTEAFFGQGTRLTVV.

The genes are TRBV6-4 and TRBJ1-5; 7 bases are a match to TRBD1. The J segment lost 2 bases and the V segment lost 5 bases, leaving 0 bases of the junction unmatched. Per germline, CDR1 MRHNA and CDR2 SNTAGT. The CDR3 has 13 residues. CDR3 amino acids: CASSTGGNQPQHF. Here the CDR3 DNA reads TGTGCCAGCAGTACAGGGGGCAATCAGCCCCAGCATTTT.

The V and J genes are TRBV10-3 and TRBJ1-2, with a weak D call TRBD1 (5 bases). Trimming shortened V by 8 bases and J by 4 bases, and 26 bases separated the two germline ends. Germline-derived CDR1 and CDR2 are ENHRY and SYGVKD. This CDR3 has 17 amino acids. CDR3: CAIGRGREAAMGYGYTF. CDR3 bases: TGTGCCATCGGTAGAGGCAGGGAGGCGGCTATGGGCTATGGCTACACCTTC.

With respect to this clone: This sample also contains other DNA sequences that code for the same CDR3. This chain uses TRBV5-1 with TRBJ1-1, with unresolved D. From germline, CDR1 is SGHRS and CDR2 YFSETQ. CDR3 length: 14 residues. The V end lost 0 bases, the J end lost 2 bases, and 8 bases lay between the germline ends. This chain's CDR3 is CASSLARGNTEAFF. In DNA, the CDR3 is TGCGCCAGCAGCTTGGCCCGGGGAAACACTGAAGCTTTCTTT.

This clone was seen just once. The genes are TRBV7-6 and TRBJ1-3, with 7 bases that match TRBD1. The V gene's germline CDR1 is SGHVS and CDR2 FNYEAQ. Trimming took 4 bases from V and 3 from J; bases not matched to a gene: 3. CDR3 length: 14 amino acids. CDR3 in amino acids: CASSSRDSGNTIYF. CDR3 coding DNA: TGTGCCAGCAGCTCCCGGGACAGTGGAAACACCATATATTTT.